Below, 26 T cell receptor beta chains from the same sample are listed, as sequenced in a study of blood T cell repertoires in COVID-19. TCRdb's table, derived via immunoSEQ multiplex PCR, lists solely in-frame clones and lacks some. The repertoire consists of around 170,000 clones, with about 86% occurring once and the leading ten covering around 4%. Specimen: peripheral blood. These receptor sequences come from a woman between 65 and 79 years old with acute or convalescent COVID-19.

CDR3: CASSIDSMNTEAFF. CDR3 in DNA: TGCGCCAGCAGCATCGACAGTATGAACACTGAAGCTTTCTTT. J is TRBJ1-1 and V is TRBV5-1; D possibly corresponds to TRBD1 (5 bases). The CDR3 is 14 residues long. Trimming took 4 bases from V and 0 from J, leaving 10 bases between them. CDR1 is SGHRS, CDR2 YFSETQ, per germline.

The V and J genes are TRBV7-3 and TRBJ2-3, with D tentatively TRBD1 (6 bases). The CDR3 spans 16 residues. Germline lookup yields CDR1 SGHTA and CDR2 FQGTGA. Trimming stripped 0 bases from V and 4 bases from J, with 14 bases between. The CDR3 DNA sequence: TGTGCCAGCAGCTTAACGGGGGCCGGGGTGGCAGATACGCAGTATTTT. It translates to CASSLTGAGVADTQYF. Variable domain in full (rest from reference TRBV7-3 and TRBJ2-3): GAGVSQTPSNKVTEKGKYVELRCDPISGHTALYWYRQSLGQGPEFLIYFQGTGAADDSGLPNDRFFAVRPEGSVSTLKIQRTERGDSAVYLCASSLTGAGVADTQYFGPGTRLTVL.

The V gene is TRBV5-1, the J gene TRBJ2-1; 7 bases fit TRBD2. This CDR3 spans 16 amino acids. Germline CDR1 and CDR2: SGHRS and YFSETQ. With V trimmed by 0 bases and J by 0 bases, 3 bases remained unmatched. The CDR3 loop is CASSLAGGSSYNEQFF. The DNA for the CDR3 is TGCGCCAGCAGCTTGGCGGGGGGAAGCTCCTACAATGAGCAGTTCTTC.

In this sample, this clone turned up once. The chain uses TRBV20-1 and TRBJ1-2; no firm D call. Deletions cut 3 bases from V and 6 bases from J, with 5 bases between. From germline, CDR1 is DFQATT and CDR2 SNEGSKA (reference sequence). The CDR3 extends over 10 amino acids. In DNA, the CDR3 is TGCAGTGCTAGCCAGGATGGCTACACCTTC. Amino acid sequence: CSASQDGYTF.

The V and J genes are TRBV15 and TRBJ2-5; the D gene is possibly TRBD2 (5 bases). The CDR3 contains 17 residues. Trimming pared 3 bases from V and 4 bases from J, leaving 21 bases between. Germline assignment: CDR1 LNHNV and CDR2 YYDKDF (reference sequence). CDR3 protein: CATSSGGLLVDGETQYF. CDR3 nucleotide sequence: TGTGCCACCAGCAGCGGCGGACTCCTCGTCGATGGAGAGACCCAGTACTTC. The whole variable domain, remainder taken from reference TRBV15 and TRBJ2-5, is DAMVIQNPRYQVTQFGKPVTLSCSQTLNHNVMYWYQQKSSQAPKLLFHYYDKDFNNEADTPDNFQSRRPNTSFCFLDIRSPGLGDTAMYLCATSSGGLLVDGETQYFGPGTRLLVL.

CDR3 nucleotide sequence: TGTGCCAGCAGTTCGATGAGCAATGAGCAGTTCTTC. Residues: CASSSMSNEQFF. The V gene is TRBV27, the J gene TRBJ2-1; D ambiguous. CDR3 length: 12 residues. The V end was cut by 4 bases, the J end by 6 bases, with 7 bases between. Germline V gene data show CDR1 as MNHEY and CDR2 as SMNVEV (reference sequence).

For the CDR3, the DNA is TGCGCCAGCAGCCAAAGCGGGGGGGCCTACGAGCAGTACTTC. This gives the protein CASSQSGGAYEQYF. The chain couples TRBV10-2 to TRBJ2-7; TRBD2 matches at 10 bases. V gave up 6 bases and J gave up 2 bases; unmatched junction bases: 4. The CDR3 contains 14 residues. The germline V gene encodes CDR1 WSHSY and CDR2 SAAADI.

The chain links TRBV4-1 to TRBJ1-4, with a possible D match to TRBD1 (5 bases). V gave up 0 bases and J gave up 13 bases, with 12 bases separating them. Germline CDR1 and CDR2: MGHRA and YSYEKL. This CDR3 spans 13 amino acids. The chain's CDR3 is CASSQEGVGLLFF. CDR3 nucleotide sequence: TGCGCCAGCAGCCAAGAAGGGGTGGGCTTACTGTTTTTT.

The CDR3 DNA follows: TGTGCCAGCAGCCCAGGGGGACCTTCTGGAAACACCATATATTTT. It codes for CASSPGGPSGNTIYF. The chain recombines TRBV5-6 with TRBJ1-3; 7 nucleotides agree with TRBD1. The germline gives CDR1 SGHDT, CDR2 YYEEEE. V lost 4 bases, J lost 1 base, and 5 bases stayed unmatched. The CDR3 is 15 amino acids.

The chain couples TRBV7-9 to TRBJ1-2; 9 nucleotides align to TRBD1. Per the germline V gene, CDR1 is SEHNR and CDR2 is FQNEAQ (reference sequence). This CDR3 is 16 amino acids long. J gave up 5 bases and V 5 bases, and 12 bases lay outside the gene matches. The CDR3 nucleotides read TGTGCCAGCAGCCCACCCCGGGACAGGGTCTTTTATGGCTACACCTTC. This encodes CASSPPRDRVFYGYTF.

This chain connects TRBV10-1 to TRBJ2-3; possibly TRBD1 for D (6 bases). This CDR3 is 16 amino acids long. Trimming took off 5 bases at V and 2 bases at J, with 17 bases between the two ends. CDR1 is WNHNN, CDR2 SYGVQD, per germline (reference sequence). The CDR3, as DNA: TGCGCCAGCAGTCGGGACCCGGGACAAATCACAGATACGCAGTATTTT. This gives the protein CASSRDPGQITDTQYF.

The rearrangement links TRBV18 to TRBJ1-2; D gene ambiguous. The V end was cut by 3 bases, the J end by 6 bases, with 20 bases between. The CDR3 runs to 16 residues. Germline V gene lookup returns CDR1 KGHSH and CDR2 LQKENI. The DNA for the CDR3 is TGTGCCAGCTCACCCCGCCATGGTGACAAGACGGATGGCTACACCTTC. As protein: CASSPRHGDKTDGYTF.

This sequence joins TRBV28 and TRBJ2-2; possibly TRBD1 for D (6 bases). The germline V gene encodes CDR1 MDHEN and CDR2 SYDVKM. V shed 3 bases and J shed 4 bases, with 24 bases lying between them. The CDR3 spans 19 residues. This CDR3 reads CASSFGVSDRLLRTGELFF. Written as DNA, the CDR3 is TGTGCCAGCAGTTTCGGGGTCTCAGACAGGCTCCTCCGCACCGGGGAGCTGTTTTTT.

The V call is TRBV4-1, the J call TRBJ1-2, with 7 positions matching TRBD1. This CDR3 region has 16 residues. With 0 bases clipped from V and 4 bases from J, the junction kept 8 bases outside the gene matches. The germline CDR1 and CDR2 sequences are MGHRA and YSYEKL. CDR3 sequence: CASSQESGQPLYGYTF. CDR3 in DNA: TGCGCCAGCAGCCAAGAATCGGGACAGCCGCTCTATGGCTACACCTTC.

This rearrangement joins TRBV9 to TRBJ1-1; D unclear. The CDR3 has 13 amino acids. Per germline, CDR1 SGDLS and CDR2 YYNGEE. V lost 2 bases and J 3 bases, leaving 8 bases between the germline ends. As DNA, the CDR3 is TGTGCCAGCAGCGTTGGAGGGTACACTGAAGCTTTCTTT. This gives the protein CASSVGGYTEAFF.

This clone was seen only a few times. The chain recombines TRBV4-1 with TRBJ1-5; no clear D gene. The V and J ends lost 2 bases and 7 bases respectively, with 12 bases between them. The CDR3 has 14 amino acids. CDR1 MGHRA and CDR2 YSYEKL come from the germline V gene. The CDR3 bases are TGCGCCAGCAGCCAATCCGCGCCCATCCAGCCCCAGCATTTT. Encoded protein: CASSQSAPIQPQHF.

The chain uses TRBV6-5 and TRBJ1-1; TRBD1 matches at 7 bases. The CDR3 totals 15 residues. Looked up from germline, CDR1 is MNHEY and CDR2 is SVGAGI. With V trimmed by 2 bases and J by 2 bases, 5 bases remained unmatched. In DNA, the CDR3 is TGTGCCAGCAGTTACGGGGGACAGACAAACACTGAAGCTTTCTTT. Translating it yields CASSYGGQTNTEAFF.

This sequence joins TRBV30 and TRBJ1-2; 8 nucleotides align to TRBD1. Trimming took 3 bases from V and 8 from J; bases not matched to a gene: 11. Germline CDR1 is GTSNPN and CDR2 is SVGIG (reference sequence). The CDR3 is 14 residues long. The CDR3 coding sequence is TGTGCCTGGAGCTTCGGGGCAGGGGGCCGGGGCTACACCTTC. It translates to CAWSFGAGGRGYTF.

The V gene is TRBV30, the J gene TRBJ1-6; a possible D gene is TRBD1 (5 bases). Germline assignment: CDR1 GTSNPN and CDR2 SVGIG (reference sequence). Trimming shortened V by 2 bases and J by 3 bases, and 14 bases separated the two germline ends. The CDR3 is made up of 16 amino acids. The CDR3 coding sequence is TGTGCCTGGAGTATTGGGGCCCTACACTATAATTCACCCCTCCACTTT. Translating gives CAWSIGALHYNSPLHF.

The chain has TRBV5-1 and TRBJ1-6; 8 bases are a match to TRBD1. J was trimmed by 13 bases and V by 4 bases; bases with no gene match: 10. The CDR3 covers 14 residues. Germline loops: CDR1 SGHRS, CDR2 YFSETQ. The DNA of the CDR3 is TGCGCCAGCAGCGTGGGACAGGCCCCAAGGCCCCTCCACTTT. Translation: CASSVGQAPRPLHF.

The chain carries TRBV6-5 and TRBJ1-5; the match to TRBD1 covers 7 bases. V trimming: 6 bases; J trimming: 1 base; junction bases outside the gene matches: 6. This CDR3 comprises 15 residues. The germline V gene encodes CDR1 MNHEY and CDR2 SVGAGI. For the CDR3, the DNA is TGTGCCAGCAGCAGAGACAGGGCGAGCAATCAGCCCCAGCATTTT. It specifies CASSRDRASNQPQHF.

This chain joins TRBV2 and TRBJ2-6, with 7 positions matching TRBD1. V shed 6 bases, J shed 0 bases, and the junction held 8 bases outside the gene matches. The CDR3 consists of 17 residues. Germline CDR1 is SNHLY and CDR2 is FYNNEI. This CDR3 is CASRHDRAASGANVLTF. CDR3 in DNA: TGTGCCAGCAGACATGACAGGGCCGCCTCTGGGGCCAACGTCCTGACTTTC.

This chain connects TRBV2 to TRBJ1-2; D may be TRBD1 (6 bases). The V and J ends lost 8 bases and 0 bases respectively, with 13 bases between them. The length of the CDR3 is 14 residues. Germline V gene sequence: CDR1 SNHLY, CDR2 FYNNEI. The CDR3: CASRRDISNYGYTF. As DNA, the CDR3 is TGTGCCAGCCGCAGGGACATTTCTAACTATGGCTACACCTTC.

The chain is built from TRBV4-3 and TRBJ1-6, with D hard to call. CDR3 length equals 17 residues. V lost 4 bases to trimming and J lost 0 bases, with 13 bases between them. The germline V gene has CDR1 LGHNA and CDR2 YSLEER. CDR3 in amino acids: CASSLAMYSSYNSPLHF. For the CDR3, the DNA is TGCGCCAGCAGCCTAGCGATGTATAGCTCCTATAATTCACCCCTCCACTTT.

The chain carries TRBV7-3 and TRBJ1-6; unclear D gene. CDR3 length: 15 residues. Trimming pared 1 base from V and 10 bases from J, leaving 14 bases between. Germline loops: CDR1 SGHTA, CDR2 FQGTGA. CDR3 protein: CASSLNSGSGSPLHF. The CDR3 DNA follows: TGTGCCAGCAGCTTAAATTCGGGCAGCGGATCACCCCTCCACTTT.

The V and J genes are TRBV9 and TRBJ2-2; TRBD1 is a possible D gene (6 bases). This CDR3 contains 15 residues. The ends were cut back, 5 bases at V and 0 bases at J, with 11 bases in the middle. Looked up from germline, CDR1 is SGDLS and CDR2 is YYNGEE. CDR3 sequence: CASSYGTPNTGELFF. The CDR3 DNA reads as TGTGCCAGCAGTTACGGGACACCGAACACCGGGGAGCTGTTTTTT.